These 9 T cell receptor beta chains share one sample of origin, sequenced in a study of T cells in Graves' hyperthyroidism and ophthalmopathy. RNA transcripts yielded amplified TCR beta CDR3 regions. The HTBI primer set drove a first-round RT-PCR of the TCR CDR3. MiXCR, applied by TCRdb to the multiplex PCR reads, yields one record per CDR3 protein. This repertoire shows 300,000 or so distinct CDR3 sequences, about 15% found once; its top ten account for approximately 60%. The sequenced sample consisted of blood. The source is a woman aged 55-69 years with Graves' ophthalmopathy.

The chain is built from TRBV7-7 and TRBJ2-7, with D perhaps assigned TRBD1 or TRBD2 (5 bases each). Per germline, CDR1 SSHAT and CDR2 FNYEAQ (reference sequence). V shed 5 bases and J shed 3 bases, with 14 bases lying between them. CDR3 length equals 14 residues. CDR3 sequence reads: CASSVRDGYYEQYF. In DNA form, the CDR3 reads TGTGCCAGCAGCGTTAGGGACGGTTACTACGAGCAGTACTTC.

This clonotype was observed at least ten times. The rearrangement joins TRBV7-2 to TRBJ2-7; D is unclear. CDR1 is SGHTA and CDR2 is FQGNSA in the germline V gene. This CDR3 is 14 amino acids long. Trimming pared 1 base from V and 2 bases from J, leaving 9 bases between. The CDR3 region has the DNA TGTGCCAGCAGCTTAGTATTAGGCACCTACGAGCAGTACTTC. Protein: CASSLVLGTYEQYF.

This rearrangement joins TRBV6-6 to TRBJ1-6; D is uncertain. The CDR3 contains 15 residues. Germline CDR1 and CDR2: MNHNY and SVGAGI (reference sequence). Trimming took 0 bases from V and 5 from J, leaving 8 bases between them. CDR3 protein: CASSYSSRNNSPLHF. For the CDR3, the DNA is TGTGCCAGCAGTTACTCGAGCAGGAATAATTCACCCCTCCACTTT.

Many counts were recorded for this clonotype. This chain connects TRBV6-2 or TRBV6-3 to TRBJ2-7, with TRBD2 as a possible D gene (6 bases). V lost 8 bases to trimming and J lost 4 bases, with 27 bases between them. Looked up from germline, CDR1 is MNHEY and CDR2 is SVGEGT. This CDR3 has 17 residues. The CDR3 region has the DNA TGTGCCAGCCTTAGGCGGGGCCCAACTCCTCTACGATACGAGCAGTACTTC. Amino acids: CASLRRGPTPLRYEQYF.

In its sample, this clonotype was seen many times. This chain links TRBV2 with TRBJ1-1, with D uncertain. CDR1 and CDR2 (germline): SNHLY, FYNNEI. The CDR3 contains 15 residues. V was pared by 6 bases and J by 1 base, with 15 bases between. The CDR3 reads CASSTFVQTNTEAFF. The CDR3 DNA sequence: TGTGCCAGCAGCACCTTTGTACAGACGAACACTGAAGCTTTCTTT. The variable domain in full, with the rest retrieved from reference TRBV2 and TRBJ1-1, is EPEVTQTPSHQVTQMGQEVILRCVPISNHLYFYWYRQILGQKVEFLVSFYNNEISEKSEIFDDQFSVERPDGSNFTLKIRSTKLEDSAMYFCASSTFVQTNTEAFFGQGTRLTVV.

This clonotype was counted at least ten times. CDR3 nucleotides: TGCAGTGCTCGGAGACCGCAGATGAATGGCTACACCTTC. Its translation: CSARRPQMNGYTF. V gene TRBV20-1 combines with J gene TRBJ1-2; D gene uncertain. The V gene's germline CDR1 is DFQATT and CDR2 SNEGSKA (reference sequence). The CDR3 has 13 amino acids. Trimming left V 5 bases short and J 6 bases short, with 16 bases between.

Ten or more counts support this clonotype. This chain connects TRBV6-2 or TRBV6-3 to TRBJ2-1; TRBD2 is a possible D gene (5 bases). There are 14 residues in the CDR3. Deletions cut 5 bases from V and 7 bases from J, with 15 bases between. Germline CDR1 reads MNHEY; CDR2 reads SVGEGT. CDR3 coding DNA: TGTGCCAGCAGTCGCAAACCACTAGAAAATGAGCAGTTCTTC. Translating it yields CASSRKPLENEQFF.

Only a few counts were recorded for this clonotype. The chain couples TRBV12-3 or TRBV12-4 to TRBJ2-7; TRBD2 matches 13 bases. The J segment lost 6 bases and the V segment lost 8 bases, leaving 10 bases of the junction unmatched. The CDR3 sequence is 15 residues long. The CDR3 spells CASQWTSGGTPEQYF. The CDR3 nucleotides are TGTGCCAGCCAATGGACTAGCGGGGGCACCCCCGAGCAGTACTTC.

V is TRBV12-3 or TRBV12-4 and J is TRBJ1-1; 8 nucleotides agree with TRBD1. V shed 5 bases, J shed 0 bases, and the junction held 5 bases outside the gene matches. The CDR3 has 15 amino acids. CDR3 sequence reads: CASSPGQGVNTEAFF. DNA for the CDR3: TGTGCCAGCAGTCCCGGACAGGGCGTGAACACTGAAGCTTTCTTT.